This T cell receptor beta chain was sequenced in a study of CD8 T cells in Susac syndrome. Germline-derived CDR1 and CDR2 are LGHNA and YNFKEQ. The length of the CDR3 is 14 residues. V lost 1 base and J lost 4, with 10 bases in between. Reverse transcription of roughly 0.5 to 1 ug RNA was carried out with random hexamers. immunoSEQ multiplex PCR amplified TCR beta CDR3 across 54 Vbeta, 13 Jbeta. TCRdb processed the immunoSEQ multiplex PCR reads anew with MiXCR; each CDR3 protein has one entry. The sample gives 170,000 or so distinct CDR3 sequences, 95% of which show up once; 0.15% to 0.2% is in the top ten. Sequencing of TCR beta was performed on blood CD8+ T cells and on blood CD4+ T cells. The authors negatively isolated CD8+ and CD4+ T cells and FACS-enriched TEMRA cells. The study's findings and limits: As the study acknowledged, the number of individuals who were part of its TCR sequencing and HLA analysis was relatively small.

In regard to this clonotype: Antigen specificity is unknown.

The TCR was taken from a human donor with multiple sclerosis. The chain has TRBV4-2 and TRBJ2-5; D ambiguous. Sequencing was carried out using CD8+ T cells from PBMCs. CDR3 DNA sequence: TGTGCCAGCAGCCAAGTTGGCTCGGGAGAGACCCAGTACTTC. This gives the protein CASSQVGSGETQYF.